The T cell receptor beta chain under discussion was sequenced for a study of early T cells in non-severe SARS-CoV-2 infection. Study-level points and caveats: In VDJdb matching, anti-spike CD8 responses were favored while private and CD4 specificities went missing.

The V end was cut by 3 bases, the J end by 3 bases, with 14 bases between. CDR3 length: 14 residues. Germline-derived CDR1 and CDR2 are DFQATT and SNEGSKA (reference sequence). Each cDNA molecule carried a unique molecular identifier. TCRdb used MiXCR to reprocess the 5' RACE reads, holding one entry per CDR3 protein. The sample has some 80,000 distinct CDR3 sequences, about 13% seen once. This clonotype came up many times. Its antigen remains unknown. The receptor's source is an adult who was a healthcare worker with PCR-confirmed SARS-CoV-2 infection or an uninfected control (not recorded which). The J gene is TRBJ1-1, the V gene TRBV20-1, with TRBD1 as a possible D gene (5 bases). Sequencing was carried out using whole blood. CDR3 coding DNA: TGCAGTGCTAGGGGGTGGGGAGGGGACACTGAAGCTTTCTTT. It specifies CSARGWGGDTEAFF.